This entry lists 21 T cell receptor beta chains sequenced from one sample in a study of Ad26.COV2.S vaccination and SARS-CoV-2 variants. Treatment indicated: approximately 18 received Ad26.COV2.S at low or high dose, single or two shots; 5 received placebo; per-sample allocation not given. Sampling happened 63 days after the first vaccine or placebo injection. Repertoires were generated with immunoSEQ multiplex PCR, while TCRdb's copy carries only in-frame clones and drops some. The sample gives about 350,000 clones, around 83% of which show up once; roughly 3.3% is in the top ten. This specimen was peripheral blood, taken in a trial of Ad26.COV2.S vaccine versus placebo. Receptors were obtained from a person between 18 and 65 years old who received the Ad26.COV2.S COVID-19 vaccine or a placebo.

This sequence joins TRBV5-1 and TRBJ2-7; 10 nucleotides agree with TRBD1. V shed 2 bases, J shed 6 bases, and the junction held 8 bases outside the gene matches. CDR3 length: 15 residues. Germline CDR1 is SGHRS and CDR2 is YFSETQ. CDR3 bases: TGCGCCAGCAGCTTATCCGGGACAGGGGAGGGCGAGCAGTACTTC. Translation: CASSLSGTGEGEQYF.

This clone was detected only once. The V call is TRBV4-3, the J call TRBJ2-1, with 7 bases identical to TRBD2. Germline V gene lookup returns CDR1 LGHNA and CDR2 YSLEER. CDR3 length: 19 residues. The V gene end was trimmed by 1 base and the J gene end by 4 bases; junction bases not matched to a gene: 16. Here the CDR3 DNA reads TGCGCCAGCAGCCAAGCTCCTACATTGACTAGCAGCAGATACAATGAGCAGTTCTTC. Translating it yields CASSQAPTLTSSRYNEQFF.

The CDR3 DNA follows: TGTGCCAGCAGTTTCACAAATGAGCAGTTCTTC. This sequence encodes CASSFTNEQFF. The chain uses TRBV12-3 or TRBV12-4 and TRBJ2-1; unclear D gene. V was trimmed by 3 bases and J by 7 bases, leaving 4 bases between them. This CDR3 contains 11 residues.

This clone was counted many times. The V call is TRBV9, the J call TRBJ2-7; D remains unclear. Germline V gene data show CDR1 as SGDLS and CDR2 as YYNGEE. The CDR3 has 13 amino acids. The V end was cut by 4 bases, the J end by 1 base, with 9 bases between. The CDR3 loop reads CASSPGISYEQYF. For the CDR3, the DNA is TGTGCCAGCAGCCCTGGGATATCCTACGAGCAGTACTTC.

The V and J genes are TRBV20-1 and TRBJ2-7; D is ambiguous. This CDR3 region has 11 residues. CDR1 and CDR2 (germline): DFQATT, SNEGSKA (reference sequence). Trimming stripped 6 bases from V and 8 bases from J, with 14 bases between. This CDR3 is CSANHHRQQYF. DNA of the CDR3: TGCAGTGCAAATCACCACCGGCAGCAGTACTTC.

V and J are TRBV3-1 (or the pseudogene TRBV3-2) and TRBJ1-6; unclear D gene. Germline assignment: CDR1 LGHDT and CDR2 YNNKEL (reference sequence). The CDR3 totals 16 residues. Trimming took off 4 bases at V and 0 bases at J, with 10 bases between the two ends. CDR3 amino acids: CASSPDTFSYNSPLHF. The CDR3 DNA reads as TGTGCCAGCAGCCCCGACACTTTCTCCTATAATTCACCCCTCCACTTT.

CDR3 sequence: CASSEGVVAGTQETQYF. The CDR3 DNA follows: TGTGCCAGCAGTGAAGGAGTGGTAGCGGGAACCCAAGAGACCCAGTACTTC. The chain is built from TRBV6-1 and TRBJ2-5; the match to TRBD2 covers 8 bases. CDR1 and CDR2 from the germline V gene are MNHNS and SASEGT. The CDR3 runs to 17 residues. Losses at the gene ends were 1 base for V and 1 base for J; bases not matched to a gene: 8.

The sample holds one count of this clone. This chain connects TRBV7-7 to TRBJ2-3; D not resolved. CDR1 is SSHAT, CDR2 FNYEAQ, per germline (reference sequence). Deletions cut 3 bases from V and 0 bases from J, with 10 bases between. The CDR3 is 15 amino acids. CDR3 nucleotides: TGTGCCAGCAGCTTGACTTATAGTAGCACAGATACGCAGTATTTT. This gives the protein CASSLTYSSTDTQYF.

The V call is TRBV7-2, the J call TRBJ2-3; 7 bases align to TRBD1. The CDR3 contains 16 residues. Germline loops: CDR1 SGHTA, CDR2 FQGNSA. V gave up 0 bases and J gave up 2 bases; unmatched junction bases: 5. As DNA, the CDR3 is TGTGCCAGCAGCTTAGCAGGGGGCGGGCACACAGATACGCAGTATTTT. It is translated as CASSLAGGGHTDTQYF.

The CDR3 DNA is TGTGCCAGCAGAAATACAGGGATGAACACTGAAGCTTTCTTT. Encoded protein: CASRNTGMNTEAFF. This chain links TRBV7-9 with TRBJ1-1; a weak D match, TRBD1 (6 bases). This CDR3 contains 14 residues. CDR1 is SEHNR and CDR2 is FQNEAQ in the germline V gene (reference sequence). V lost 6 bases and J 0 bases, leaving 11 bases between the germline ends.

This chain joins TRBV4-1 and TRBJ1-2; 7 bases map to TRBD1. The CDR3 has 14 amino acids. CDR1 is MGHRA and CDR2 is YSYEKL in the germline V gene. V shed 1 base and J 7 bases; nucleotides not matched to a gene: 6. CDR3 in DNA: TGCGCCAGCAGCCAAGTACAGGGGCTTGGTGGCTACACCTTC. Translating it yields CASSQVQGLGGYTF.

The genes are TRBV6-2 or TRBV6-3 and TRBJ1-6; no definite D call. Looked up from germline, CDR1 is MNHEY and CDR2 is SVGEGT. V gave up 6 bases and J gave up 0 bases, with 12 bases separating them. The CDR3 runs 16 residues. The CDR3 loop reads CASSRATSSYNSPLHF. CDR3 bases: TGTGCCAGCAGCAGAGCGACAAGCTCCTATAATTCACCCCTCCACTTT.

The chain recombines TRBV4-1 with TRBJ1-3; no firm D call. Trimming removed 6 bases at V and 0 bases at J, with 9 bases between. CDR1 and CDR2 (germline): MGHRA, YSYEKL. The CDR3 is 14 amino acids. The CDR3 nucleotides read TGCGCCAGCAGGGCCGTAAGCTCTGGAAACACCATATATTTT. Encoded protein: CASRAVSSGNTIYF.

The chain employs TRBV7-9 and TRBJ2-1; 16 positions match TRBD2. This CDR3 has 19 amino acids. Germline values: CDR1 SEHNR, CDR2 FQNEAQ (reference sequence). Germline trimming cut 5 bases from V and 1 base from J; bases unmatched to any gene: 8. DNA for the CDR3: TGTGCCAGCAGCGGATCGGGACTAGCGGGAGGGATTTCCTACAATGAGCAGTTCTTC. Translated, it gives CASSGSGLAGGISYNEQFF.

The V call is TRBV6-1, the J call TRBJ2-1; TRBD2 aligns across 7 bases. V lost 3 bases and J lost 6; bases outside the gene matches: 11. CDR3 size: 16 residues. Germline V gives CDR1 MNHNS, CDR2 SASEGT. CDR3 sequence: CASSEQQVASGNEQFF. CDR3 DNA sequence: TGTGCCAGCAGTGAGCAGCAGGTCGCTAGCGGCAATGAGCAGTTCTTC.

The J gene is TRBJ2-1, the V gene TRBV2; unclear D gene. Germline V gene sequence: CDR1 SNHLY, CDR2 FYNNEI. The ends were cut back, 8 bases at V and 4 bases at J, with 9 bases in the middle. This CDR3 region has 12 residues. CDR3 loop: CASGRTYNEQFF. CDR3 bases: TGTGCCAGCGGCAGGACGTACAATGAGCAGTTCTTC.

V is TRBV10-1 and J is TRBJ2-7, with D possibly being TRBD2 (6 bases). Germline assignment: CDR1 WNHNN and CDR2 SYGVQD (reference sequence). Trimming shortened V by 3 bases and J by 5 bases, and 14 bases separated the two germline ends. This CDR3 is 14 amino acids long. CDR3 residues: CASSDLRDFDEQYF. As DNA, the CDR3 is TGCGCCAGCAGTGATCTCCGGGACTTTGACGAGCAGTACTTC.

The rearrangement joins TRBV30 to TRBJ2-2; 7 bases agree with TRBD2. In germline, CDR1 is GTSNPN, CDR2 SVGIG (reference sequence). The CDR3 extends over 15 amino acids. V was clipped by 0 bases and J by 6 bases; unmatched bases: 7. The CDR3 DNA is TGTGCCTGGAGTGTGACTAGCCTTGGGTCCGGGGAGCTGTTTTTT. Amino acids: CAWSVTSLGSGELFF. The entire variable domain, with the rest obtained from reference TRBV30 and TRBJ2-2, is as follows: SQTIHQWPATLVQPVGSPLSLECTVEGTSNPNLYWYRQAAGRGLQLLFYSVGIGQISSEVPQNLSASRPQDRQFILSSKKLLLSDSGFYLCAWSVTSLGSGELFFGEGSRLTVL.

This clone was detected a few times. The J gene is TRBJ1-2, the V gene TRBV6-5; D uncertain. V was pared by 4 bases and J by 2 bases, with 5 bases between. CDR3 length: 12 amino acids. Germline V gives CDR1 MNHEY, CDR2 SVGAGI. In DNA, the CDR3 is TGTGCCAGCAGTTCTATGAACTATGGCTACACCTTC. The encoded protein is CASSSMNYGYTF.

The chain links TRBV6-5 to TRBJ2-6, with D maybe TRBD2 (5 bases). V was pared by 2 bases and J by 4 bases, with 12 bases between. Germline-derived CDR1 and CDR2 are MNHEY and SVGAGI. This CDR3 has 16 residues. Here the CDR3 reads CASSYGGSDGANVLTF. CDR3 DNA: TGTGCCAGCAGTTACGGAGGCAGCGACGGGGCCAACGTCCTGACTTTC.

The V call is TRBV5-1, the J call TRBJ2-2; possible D gene TRBD1, 5 bases. This CDR3 comprises 15 residues. The germline V gene encodes CDR1 SGHRS and CDR2 YFSETQ. The V and J ends lost 1 base and 3 bases respectively, with 10 bases between them. The CDR3 sequence: CASSLTAGYTGELFF. The CDR3 DNA follows: TGCGCCAGCAGCTTGACGGCAGGGTACACCGGGGAGCTGTTTTTT.